The 12 T cell receptor beta chains given below trace back to one sample, sequenced in a study of human T cells and chemical hapten exposure. TCRdb fed the RACE reads into MiXCR, producing one record per CDR3 protein. The table has fewer than 150,000 distinct CDR3 sequences, around an eighth seen once. Time point described: pre-sensitization, week 0. Stated treatment: therapeutic diphenylcyclopropenone sensitization with weekly scalp DPC. Specimen: whole blood, collected in connection with sensitization to the hapten diphenylcyclopropenone (DPC). The receptor source for this set is a young woman with alopecia areata. Some clones in this sample may be carry-over from other donors' samples.

The sample holds many counts of this clonotype. The gene calls are TRBV7-6 and TRBJ2-5, with a weak D call TRBD2 (5 bases). The CDR3 runs to 13 residues. Per germline, CDR1 SGHVS and CDR2 FNYEAQ. The germline V and J ends were trimmed by 7 bases and 3 bases, with 12 bases remaining between them. In nucleotides, the CDR3 is TGTGCCAGCAAAGGGAGCGGAAAAGAGACCCAGTACTTC. It codes for CASKGSGKETQYF. Combining the CDR3 with reference TRBV7-6 and TRBJ2-5 gives the whole variable domain GAGVSQSPRYKVTKRGQDVALRCDPISGHVSLYWYRQALGQGPEFLTYFNYEAQQDKSGLPNDRFSAERPEGSISTLTIQRTEQRDSAMYRCASKGSGKETQYFGPGTRLLVL.

This chain connects TRBV7-9 to TRBJ1-1; TRBD1 is a possible D gene (5 bases). The CDR3 is 13 residues long. Germline V gene data show CDR1 as SEHNR and CDR2 as FQNEAQ (reference sequence). V was clipped by 8 bases and J by 2 bases, with 12 bases between them. The CDR3 loop is CASGGTPNTEAFF. The CDR3 bases are TGTGCCAGCGGCGGGACTCCTAACACTGAAGCTTTCTTT.

This clonotype was recorded many times. The J gene is TRBJ1-2, the V gene TRBV6-5; weak D call: TRBD1 (5 bases). The CDR3 extends over 15 amino acids. Germline loops: CDR1 MNHEY, CDR2 SVGAGI. Trimming cost V 2 bases and J 5 bases, with 15 bases left between them. In DNA, the CDR3 is TGTGCCAGCAGTTACAAAAGGGGAGATATGTATGGCTACACCTTC. This encodes CASSYKRGDMYGYTF.

This chain uses TRBV9 with TRBJ1-6, with D possibly TRBD1 on 6 matching bases. This CDR3 is built from 16 residues. Germline CDR1 SGDLS, CDR2 YYNGEE. Deletions cut 0 bases from V and 6 bases from J, with 13 bases between. CDR3 amino acids: CASSVAAGDVNSPLHF. The CDR3 bases are TGTGCCAGCAGCGTAGCGGCAGGGGATGTTAATTCACCCCTCCACTTT.

This clonotype was observed a few times. The chain employs TRBV5-5 and TRBJ2-1, with TRBD1 matching 8 bases. Per the germline V gene, CDR1 is SGHKS and CDR2 is YYEKEE (reference sequence). V shed 4 bases and J 7 bases; nucleotides not matched to a gene: 7. The CDR3 has 14 residues. The CDR3 region is CASSPWTGRNEQFF. The CDR3 DNA sequence: TGTGCCAGCAGCCCCTGGACAGGGCGTAATGAGCAGTTCTTC.

This clonotype occurred a few times. The rearrangement uses TRBV28 and TRBJ2-5, with D possibly matching TRBD1 (7 bases). The V gene's germline CDR1 is MDHEN and CDR2 SYDVKM. The CDR3 sequence is 17 residues long. V was cut by 1 base and J by 2 bases, with 17 bases left in between. The CDR3 region is CASSLSGGGQLQETQYF. CDR3 in DNA: TGTGCCAGCAGTTTATCAGGAGGGGGACAGCTTCAAGAGACCCAGTACTTC.

The V gene is TRBV7-6, the J gene TRBJ1-1; weak D call: TRBD1 (6 bases). CDR1 is SGHVS and CDR2 is FNYEAQ in the germline V gene. V lost 5 bases and J 5 bases, leaving 21 bases between the germline ends. The CDR3 is 16 amino acids. The CDR3 DNA reads TGTGCCAGCAGCCAGATCGCACCCAGGGGAGGGACTGAAGCTTTCTTT. Protein: CASSQIAPRGGTEAFF.

This clonotype was found a few times. V usage is TRBV29-1 and J usage is TRBJ2-1; D remains unclear. Per the germline V gene, CDR1 is SQVTM and CDR2 is ANQGSEA. The CDR3 runs to 12 residues. The V end was cut by 5 bases, the J end by 5 bases, with 10 bases between. The CDR3 DNA sequence: TGCAGCGTTAGCCCTTGGGACAATGAGCAGTTCTTC. Translation: CSVSPWDNEQFF.

Only a few counts were recorded for this clonotype. The chain has TRBV14 and TRBJ2-2; possibly TRBD2 for D (5 bases). V lost 1 base to trimming and J lost 7 bases, with 10 bases between them. The CDR3 contains 14 residues. Germline lookup yields CDR1 SGHDN and CDR2 FVKESK. The CDR3 nucleotides are TGTGCCAGCAGCCAAGTAGGAGGCGGCGGGGAGCTGTTTTTT. This codes for CASSQVGGGGELFF.

This clonotype came up many times. The CDR3 loop reads CASSGGGETQYF. CDR3 coding DNA: TGTGCCAGCAGCGGAGGGGGAGAGACCCAGTACTTC. This chain joins TRBV9 and TRBJ2-5, with D possibly TRBD1 on 6 matching bases. Germline V lookup: CDR1 SGDLS, CDR2 YYNGEE. Trimming removed 3 bases from V and 4 bases from J, with 7 bases in between. The CDR3 contains 12 residues. The full variable domain, completed using reference TRBV9 and TRBJ2-5, is DSGVTQTPKHLITATGQRVTLRCSPRSGDLSVYWYQQSLDQGLQFLIQYYNGEERAKGNILERFSAQQFPDLHSELNLSSLELGDSALYFCASSGGGETQYFGPGTRLLVL.

This clonotype showed up just a few times. V gene TRBV7-2 combines with J gene TRBJ2-3; TRBD1 aligns across 8 bases. The CDR3 is 12 residues long. Unmatched junction bases numbered 5, after V lost 5 bases and J lost 10 bases. The germline gives CDR1 SGHTA, CDR2 FQGNSA. The chain's CDR3 is CASSQQGVAQYF. DNA of the CDR3: TGTGCCAGCAGCCAACAGGGGGTGGCGCAGTATTTT.

This clonotype was seen only a few times. The rearrangement uses TRBV20-1 and TRBJ1-5; a weak D match, TRBD1 (5 bases). Germline V CDR1 and CDR2: DFQATT, SNEGSKA (reference sequence). CDR3 length equals 13 residues. The V gene lost 0 bases and the J gene lost 7 bases, with 10 bases spanning the gap. The CDR3 region is CSARDLGTQPQHF. The DNA of the CDR3 is TGCAGTGCTAGAGATTTAGGGACGCAGCCCCAGCATTTT.